Below are 32 T cell receptor beta chains sequenced from a single sample in a study of shared clonotypes between healthy human individuals. The data were produced by immunoSEQ multiplex PCR, yet TCRdb's version contains in-frame clones alone and is incomplete. The table has about 1.5 million clones, 98% seen once. The sequencing input was naive CD4+ T cells sorted from blood. Sample subset: CD45RA+ positively selected. The receptors come from a man aged 25-45 years in good health.

The chain couples TRBV9 to TRBJ2-1; 9 bases match TRBD2. Germline CDR1 and CDR2: SGDLS and YYNGEE. The V segment lost 7 bases and the J segment 2 bases; nucleotides outside the gene matches: 7. The length of the CDR3 is 15 residues. DNA of the CDR3: TGTGCCAGCGCGCCGACTAGCGGTACCTACAATGAGCAGTTCTTC. Translating it yields CASAPTSGTYNEQFF.

This clone was detected only once. The chain recombines TRBV11-2 with TRBJ2-3, with D possibly being TRBD2 (5 bases). Germline assignment: CDR1 SGHAT and CDR2 FQNNGV. Between the trimmed V and J ends, which lost 6 bases and 5 bases, there was a span of 18 bases. The CDR3 loop spans 15 amino acids. The CDR3 here is CASSPRPGKQDTQYF. Written as DNA, the CDR3 is TGTGCCAGCAGTCCCCGGCCGGGGAAACAAGATACGCAGTATTTT.

Comments on this clone: This sample also contains other DNA sequences that code for the same CDR3. The chain combines TRBV7-9 with TRBJ2-2; 9 bases map to TRBD1. The CDR3 length is 15 residues. Germline CDR1 SEHNR, CDR2 FQNEAQ (reference sequence). The J segment lost 4 bases and the V segment lost 3 bases, leaving 3 bases of the junction unmatched. As DNA, the CDR3 is TGTGCCAGCAGCTTGGGACAGGGTAGCACCGGGGAGCTGTTTTTT. Translating it yields CASSLGQGSTGELFF.

This chain links TRBV19 with TRBJ2-3; TRBD1 matches 9 bases. The germline gives CDR1 LNHDA, CDR2 SQIVND (reference sequence). The CDR3 has 17 residues. V dropped 5 bases and J dropped 2; count of bases not matched to a gene: 11. For the CDR3, the DNA is TGTGCCAGTAGTCTCGACGGGACAGGGCTTAACACAGATACGCAGTATTTT. The encoded protein is CASSLDGTGLNTDTQYF.

This sequence joins TRBV25-1 and TRBJ1-2; 7 bases align to TRBD1. The CDR3 loop spans 15 amino acids. Trimming took 2 bases from V and 6 from J; bases not matched to a gene: 9. Germline V CDR1 and CDR2: MGHDK, SYGVNS. CDR3 residues: CASSEAVGQSNGYTF. CDR3 DNA sequence: TGTGCCAGCAGTGAAGCCGTGGGACAGTCCAATGGCTACACCTTC.

V and J are TRBV18 and TRBJ1-5, with TRBD1 as a possible D gene (5 bases). The V end was cut by 2 bases, the J end by 9 bases, with 17 bases between. Germline lookup yields CDR1 KGHSH and CDR2 LQKENI. The CDR3 covers 15 residues. The CDR3 DNA reads TGTGCCAGCTCACCAAGTAGAGGGGACCGGGGGCCCCAGCATTTT. As protein: CASSPSRGDRGPQHF.

This chain joins TRBV7-9 and TRBJ2-7; no clear D. Germline V gene lookup returns CDR1 SEHNR and CDR2 FQNEAQ (reference sequence). The V end was cut by 5 bases, the J end by 0 bases, with 11 bases between. The CDR3 runs 14 residues. CDR3 coding DNA: TGTGCCAGCAGCGCTGACTCTCCCTCCTACGAGCAGTACTTC. As protein: CASSADSPSYEQYF.

The genes are TRBV18 and TRBJ1-4; no firm D call. Germline CDR1 is KGHSH and CDR2 is LQKENI. Deletions cut 8 bases from V and 7 bases from J, with 17 bases between. The CDR3 runs 14 residues. CDR3 amino acids: CASAYPGVPEKLFF. Written as DNA, the CDR3 is TGTGCCAGCGCATACCCTGGGGTTCCTGAAAAACTGTTTTTT.

This clone was detected only a few times. Other DNA sequences within the sample encode an identical CDR3. This chain uses TRBV7-2 with TRBJ1-1; D not certain. Germline values: CDR1 SGHTA, CDR2 FQGNSA. Trimming took off 5 bases at V and 2 bases at J, with 3 bases between the two ends. This CDR3 is 11 amino acids long. The CDR3 loop is CASSVNTEAFF. DNA for the CDR3: TGTGCCAGCAGCGTAAACACTGAAGCTTTCTTT.

This clone showed up just once. The V call is TRBV19, the J call TRBJ1-2; maybe TRBD1 (6 bases). The CDR3 consists of 13 residues. V gave up 5 bases and J gave up 8 bases, with 15 bases separating them. Germline V CDR1 and CDR2: LNHDA, SQIVND (reference sequence). CDR3: CASSDTGSHGYTF. CDR3 bases: TGTGCCAGTAGTGATACAGGGTCGCACGGCTACACCTTC. The variable domain in full, with the rest retrieved from reference TRBV19 and TRBJ1-2, is DGGITQSPKYLFRKEGQNVTLSCEQNLNHDAMYWYRQDPGQGLRLIYYSQIVNDFQKGDIAEGYSVSREKKESFPLTVTSAQKNPTAFYLCASSDTGSHGYTFGSGTRLTVV.

The chain combines TRBV12-5 with TRBJ1-2; no reliable D call. CDR3 size: 12 residues. Germline values: CDR1 LGHNT, CDR2 FRNRAP. V lost 6 bases to trimming and J lost 7 bases, with 12 bases between them. CDR3 in amino acids: CASGPTWGGYTF. The CDR3 DNA reads TGTGCTAGTGGGCCTACGTGGGGTGGCTACACCTTC.

The V and J genes are TRBV5-1 and TRBJ1-3, with TRBD1 as a possible D gene (5 bases). The V and J ends lost 4 bases and 4 bases respectively, with 18 bases between them. Germline CDR1 SGHRS, CDR2 YFSETQ. This CDR3 has 16 residues. This chain's CDR3 is CASSLGPQGTGNTIYF. The CDR3 nucleotides are TGCGCCAGCAGCCTTGGTCCCCAGGGAACGGGAAACACCATATATTTT. The full variable domain, completed using reference TRBV5-1 and TRBJ1-3, is KAGVTQTPRYLIKTRGQQVTLSCSPISGHRSVSWYQQTPGQGLQFLFEYFSETQRNKGNFPGRFSGRQFSNSRSEMNVSTLELGDSALYLCASSLGPQGTGNTIYFGEGSWLTVV.

The chain couples TRBV5-1 to TRBJ1-1, with D maybe TRBD1 (5 bases). The germline gives CDR1 SGHRS, CDR2 YFSETQ. CDR3 length: 14 residues. Trimming removed 4 bases at V and 7 bases at J, with 17 bases between. CDR3 loop: CASSRFGQSGEAFF. CDR3 nucleotide sequence: TGCGCCAGCAGCCGATTCGGACAATCGGGTGAAGCTTTCTTT.

J is TRBJ2-5 and V is TRBV7-2; D possibly uses TRBD1 or TRBD2 (7 bases each). With 5 bases removed from V and 0 bases from J, the gap between germline ends came to 10 bases. Germline-derived CDR1 and CDR2 are SGHTA and FQGNSA. There are 14 residues in the CDR3. This CDR3 is CASSQGGYQETQYF. DNA for the CDR3: TGTGCCAGCAGCCAGGGGGGGTACCAAGAGACCCAGTACTTC. Based on the CDR3 plus reference TRBV7-2 and TRBJ2-5, the full variable domain is GAGVSQSPSNKVTEKGKDVELRCDPISGHTALYWYRQSLGQGLEFLIYFQGNSAPDKSGLPSDRFSAERTGGSVSTLTIQRTQQEDSAVYLCASSQGGYQETQYFGPGTRLLVL.

The chain combines TRBV5-1 with TRBJ2-5; 9 positions match TRBD1. Germline V gene data show CDR1 as SGHRS and CDR2 as YFSETQ. This CDR3 spans 19 amino acids. Germline trimming cut 0 bases from V and 2 bases from J; bases unmatched to any gene: 14. The CDR3 sequence is CASSLAQTGGFLRQETQYF. CDR3 DNA sequence: TGCGCCAGCAGCTTGGCCCAAACAGGGGGCTTCCTCCGACAAGAGACCCAGTACTTC.

This chain uses TRBV29-1 with TRBJ2-1; 9 bases fit TRBD2. This CDR3 is 15 amino acids long. Germline trimming cut 2 bases from V and 4 bases from J; bases unmatched to any gene: 6. Germline lookup yields CDR1 SQVTM and CDR2 ANQGSEA. DNA of the CDR3: TGCAGCGTTGAACCTAGACTAGCGGTGTACAATGAGCAGTTCTTC. This translates into CSVEPRLAVYNEQFF.

The J gene is TRBJ2-7, the V gene TRBV25-1; 9 positions match TRBD1. Germline-derived CDR1 and CDR2 are MGHDK and SYGVNS. J was trimmed by 5 bases and V by 4 bases; bases with no gene match: 12. This CDR3 comprises 16 residues. The CDR3, as DNA: TGTGCCAGCAGTGGTCGCCGCGGACAGGGGAGGAACGAGCAGTACTTC. It encodes CASSGRRGQGRNEQYF.

The rearrangement joins TRBV23-1 to TRBJ2-5; no firm D call. TRBV23-1 is sorted into the ORF group, with uncertain function. CDR3 length: 14 amino acids. V was cut by 1 base and J by 5 bases, with 11 bases left in between. The CDR3 reads CASSQFLVQETQYF. The DNA for the CDR3 is TGCGCCAGCAGTCAATTTTTGGTTCAGGAGACCCAGTACTTC.

The chain has TRBV7-8 and TRBJ2-7; D call uncertain. The CDR3 is 12 residues long. The germline V and J ends were trimmed by 2 bases and 8 bases, with 10 bases remaining between them. Per germline, CDR1 SGHVS and CDR2 FQNEAQ. The CDR3 nucleotides read TGTGCCAGCAGCTTACATAGGCAACAGCAGTACTTC. Protein: CASSLHRQQQYF. The entire variable domain, with the rest obtained from reference TRBV7-8 and TRBJ2-7, is as follows: GAGVSQSPRYKVAKRGQDVALRCDPISGHVSLFWYQQALGQGPEFLTYFQNEAQLDKSGLPSDRFFAERPEGSVSTLKIQRTQQEDSAVYLCASSLHRQQQYFGPGTRLTVT.

The J gene is TRBJ2-4, the V gene TRBV14; D unclear. The V and J ends lost 1 base and 7 bases respectively, with 8 bases between them. The CDR3 runs 13 residues. Per the germline V gene, CDR1 is SGHDN and CDR2 is FVKESK. The CDR3 protein is CASSQVVANIQYF. The DNA of the CDR3 is TGTGCCAGCAGCCAAGTCGTTGCGAACATTCAGTACTTC.

The rearrangement links TRBV28 to TRBJ2-5, with D hard to call. The V end lost 3 bases, the J end lost 2 bases, and 10 bases lay between the germline ends. CDR3 length: 14 residues. Germline V lookup: CDR1 MDHEN, CDR2 SYDVKM. CDR3 loop: CASSLRVGQETQYF. As DNA, the CDR3 is TGTGCCAGCAGTTTGAGAGTGGGGCAAGAGACCCAGTACTTC.

V gene TRBV6-6 combines with J gene TRBJ2-2; possibly TRBD2 for D (6 bases). V lost 0 bases and J 5 bases, leaving 13 bases between the germline ends. Germline assignment: CDR1 MNHNY and CDR2 SVGAGI (reference sequence). The CDR3 is 16 residues long. CDR3 DNA sequence: TGTGCCAGCAGTTACTCGGCCGGGAGTAGAACCGGGGAGCTGTTTTTT. It translates to CASSYSAGSRTGELFF.

V and J are TRBV28 and TRBJ2-2; 11 bases agree with TRBD2. Germline lookup yields CDR1 MDHEN and CDR2 SYDVKM. There are 17 residues in the CDR3. The J segment lost 9 bases and the V segment lost 6 bases, leaving 15 bases of the junction unmatched. The CDR3 coding sequence is TGTGCCAGCAGCAAACTAGCGGGAGCGCCCCGCCCCCGGGAGCTGTTTTTT. Its translation: CASSKLAGAPRPRELFF.

J is TRBJ1-1 and V is TRBV12-5; 9 positions match TRBD1. The length of the CDR3 is 15 residues. With V trimmed by 1 base and J by 4 bases, 4 bases remained unmatched. Germline V gives CDR1 LGHNT, CDR2 FRNRAP. The CDR3 DNA follows: TGTGCTAGTGGTTTGGCTCGACAGGGGGGCACTGAAGCTTTCTTT. Translating gives CASGLARQGGTEAFF.

This chain links TRBV4-1 with TRBJ2-5; 13 bases map to TRBD2. V was clipped by 1 base and J by 5 bases; unmatched bases: 4. CDR3 size: 16 residues. The germline CDR1 and CDR2 sequences are MGHRA and YSYEKL. This CDR3 is CASSQGGLAGMETQYF. The CDR3 coding sequence is TGCGCCAGCAGCCAAGGGGGACTAGCGGGAATGGAGACCCAGTACTTC.

The V and J genes are TRBV5-1 and TRBJ2-1; no clear D gene. Germline V gene data show CDR1 as SGHRS and CDR2 as YFSETQ. The CDR3 has 15 residues. V lost 0 bases, J lost 8 bases, and 15 bases lay in between. The CDR3 here is CASSLEAGIFDEQFF. CDR3 coding DNA: TGCGCCAGCAGCTTGGAGGCAGGAATTTTCGATGAGCAGTTCTTC.

The chain combines TRBV28 with TRBJ1-2; D gene uncertain. Germline V gene sequence: CDR1 MDHEN, CDR2 SYDVKM. The CDR3 is 13 residues long. Trimming shortened V by 2 bases and J by 5 bases, and 9 bases separated the two germline ends. The CDR3 DNA sequence: TGTGCCAGCAGTTTACAGGTACCTTATGGCTACACCTTC. Protein: CASSLQVPYGYTF.

This chain uses TRBV11-2 with TRBJ1-1; D uncertain. Germline V gives CDR1 SGHAT, CDR2 FQNNGV. The CDR3 has 15 amino acids. With 5 bases removed from V and 0 bases from J, the gap between germline ends came to 13 bases. CDR3 bases: TGTGCCAGCAGCCCCCATGGCGGGCTGAACACTGAAGCTTTCTTT. Translating gives CASSPHGGLNTEAFF.

The rearrangement links TRBV4-2 to TRBJ1-1, with D unresolved. V shed 4 bases and J shed 6 bases, with 24 bases lying between them. This CDR3 comprises 17 residues. The V gene's germline CDR1 is LGHNA and CDR2 YNFKEQ. The CDR3, as DNA: TGTGCCAGCAGCCCCCTAGGTGCAGTTCGACGGGTGGCTGAAGCTTTCTTT. Its protein is CASSPLGAVRRVAEAFF.

The V and J genes are TRBV5-1 and TRBJ1-2; TRBD1 is a possible D gene (5 bases). Between the trimmed V and J ends, which lost 2 bases and 8 bases, there was a span of 25 bases. The CDR3 has 17 amino acids. CDR1 SGHRS and CDR2 YFSETQ come from the germline V gene. The CDR3 DNA sequence: TGCGCCAGCAGCTTCTACGTGGTGGGGCGCCTGGGGTACGGCTACACCTTC. It translates to CASSFYVVGRLGYGYTF.

The chain recombines TRBV7-2 with TRBJ2-5; 7 nucleotides align to TRBD2. V lost 5 bases and J lost 3; bases outside the gene matches: 3. The CDR3 sequence is 13 residues long. The germline gives CDR1 SGHTA, CDR2 FQGNSA. The CDR3 bases are TGTGCCAGCAGCCCTGGACTAGAAGAGACCCAGTACTTC. Translation gives CASSPGLEETQYF.

The chain recombines TRBV5-4 with TRBJ2-1; 11 bases line up with TRBD2. V was pared by 4 bases and J by 3 bases, with 6 bases of the junction left unmatched. The germline gives CDR1 SGHNT, CDR2 YYREEE (reference sequence). The CDR3 runs to 16 residues. This CDR3 is CASSLPTSGGYNEQFF. CDR3 nucleotides: TGTGCCAGCAGCCTCCCAACTAGCGGGGGCTACAATGAGCAGTTCTTC. The complete variable domain, with remaining parts taken from reference TRBV5-4 and TRBJ2-1, reads ETGVTQSPTHLIKTRGQQVTLRCSSQSGHNTVSWYQQALGQGPQFIFQYYREEENGRGNFPPRFSGLQFPNYSSELNVNALELDDSALYLCASSLPTSGGYNEQFFGPGTRLTVL.